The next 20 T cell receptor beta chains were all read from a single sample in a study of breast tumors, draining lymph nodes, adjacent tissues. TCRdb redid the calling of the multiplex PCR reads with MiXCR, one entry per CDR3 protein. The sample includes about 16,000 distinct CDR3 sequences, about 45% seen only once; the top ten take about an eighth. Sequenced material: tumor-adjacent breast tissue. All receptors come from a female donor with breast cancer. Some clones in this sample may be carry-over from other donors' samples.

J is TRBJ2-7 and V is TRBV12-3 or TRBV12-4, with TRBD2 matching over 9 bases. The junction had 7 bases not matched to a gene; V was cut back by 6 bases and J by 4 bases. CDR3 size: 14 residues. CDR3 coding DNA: TGTGCCAGCAGGTCAGCGGGGGGAGGATACGAGCAGTACTTC. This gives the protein CASRSAGGGYEQYF.

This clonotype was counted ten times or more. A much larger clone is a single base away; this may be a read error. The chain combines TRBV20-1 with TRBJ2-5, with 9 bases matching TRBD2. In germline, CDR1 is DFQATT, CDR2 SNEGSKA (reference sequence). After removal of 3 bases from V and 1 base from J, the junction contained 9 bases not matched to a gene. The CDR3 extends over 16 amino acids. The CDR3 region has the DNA TGCAGTGCTAGGGGGGGGCTAGCGGGGTCCCAAGAGACCCAGTACTTC. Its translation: CSARGGLAGSQETQYF.

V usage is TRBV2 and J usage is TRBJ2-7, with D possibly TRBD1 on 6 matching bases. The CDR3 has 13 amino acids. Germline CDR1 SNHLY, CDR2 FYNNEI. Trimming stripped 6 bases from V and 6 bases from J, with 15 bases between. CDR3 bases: TGTGCCAGCAGCTTACAGGGTATGGGCGAGCAGTACGTC. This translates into CASSLQGMGEQYV.

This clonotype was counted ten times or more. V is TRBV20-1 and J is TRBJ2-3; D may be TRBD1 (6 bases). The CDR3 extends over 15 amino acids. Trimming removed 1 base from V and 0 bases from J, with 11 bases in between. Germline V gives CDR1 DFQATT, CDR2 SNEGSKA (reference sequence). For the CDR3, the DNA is TGCAGTGCTAGAGTGGGACACTCTAGCACAGATACGCAGTATTTT. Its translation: CSARVGHSSTDTQYF.

This CDR3 reads CASTQRGWNEQFF. CDR3 DNA: TGTGCCAGCACCCAGAGGGGGTGGAATGAGCAGTTCTTC. The V gene is TRBV2, the J gene TRBJ2-1; the D gene is possibly TRBD1 (6 bases). Germline values: CDR1 SNHLY, CDR2 FYNNEI. The CDR3 has 13 amino acids. Deletions cut 7 bases from V and 7 bases from J, with 14 bases between. Filled out from reference TRBV2 and TRBJ2-1, the complete variable domain reads EPEVTQTPSHQVTQMGQEVILRCVPISNHLYFYWYRQILGQKVEFLVSFYNNEISEKSEIFDDQFSVERPDGSNFTLKIRSTKLEDSAMYFCASTQRGWNEQFFGPGTRLTVL.

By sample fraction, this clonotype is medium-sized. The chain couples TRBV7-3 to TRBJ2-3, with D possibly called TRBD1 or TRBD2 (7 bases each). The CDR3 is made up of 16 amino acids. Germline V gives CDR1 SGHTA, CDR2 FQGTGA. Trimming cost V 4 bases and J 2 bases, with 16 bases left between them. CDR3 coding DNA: TGTGCCAGCAGCTCCGGGGGGACAGATTACACAGATACGCAGTATTTT. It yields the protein CASSSGGTDYTDTQYF.

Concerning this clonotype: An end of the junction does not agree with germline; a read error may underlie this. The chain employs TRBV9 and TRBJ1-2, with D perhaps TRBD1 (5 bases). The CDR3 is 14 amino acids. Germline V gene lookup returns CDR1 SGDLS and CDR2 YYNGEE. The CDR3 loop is CASSVQGAPSGYSF. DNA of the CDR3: TGTGCCAGCAGCGTACAGGGAGCCCCTTCCGGCTACTCCTTC.

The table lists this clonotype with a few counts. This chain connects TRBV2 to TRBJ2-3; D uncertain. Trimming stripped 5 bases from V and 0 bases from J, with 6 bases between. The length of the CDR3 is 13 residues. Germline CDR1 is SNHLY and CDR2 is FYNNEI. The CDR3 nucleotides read TGTGCCAGCAGTACGGACAGCACAGATACGCAGTATTTT. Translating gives CASSTDSTDTQYF.

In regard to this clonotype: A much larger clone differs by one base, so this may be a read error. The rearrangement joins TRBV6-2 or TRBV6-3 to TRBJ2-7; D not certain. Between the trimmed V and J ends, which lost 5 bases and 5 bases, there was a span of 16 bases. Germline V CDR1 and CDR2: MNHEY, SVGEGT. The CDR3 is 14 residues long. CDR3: CASSHEDGTHEQYF. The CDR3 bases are TGTGCCAGCAGTCACGAGGACGGAACCCACGAGCAGTACTTC.

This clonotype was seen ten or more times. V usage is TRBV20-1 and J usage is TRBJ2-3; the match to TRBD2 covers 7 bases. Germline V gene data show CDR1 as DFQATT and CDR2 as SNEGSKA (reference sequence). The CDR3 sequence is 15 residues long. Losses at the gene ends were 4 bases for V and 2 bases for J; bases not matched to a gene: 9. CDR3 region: CSAIDSSGDTDTQYF. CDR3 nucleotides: TGCAGTGCTATAGACTCTAGCGGAGACACAGATACGCAGTATTTT.

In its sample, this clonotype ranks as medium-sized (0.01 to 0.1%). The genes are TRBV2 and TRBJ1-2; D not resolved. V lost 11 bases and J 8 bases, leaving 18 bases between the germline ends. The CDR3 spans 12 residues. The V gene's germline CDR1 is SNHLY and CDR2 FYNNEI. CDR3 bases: TGTGCCCCCTTAGCGGTGGCGGGGGGCTACACCTTC. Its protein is CAPLAVAGGYTF.

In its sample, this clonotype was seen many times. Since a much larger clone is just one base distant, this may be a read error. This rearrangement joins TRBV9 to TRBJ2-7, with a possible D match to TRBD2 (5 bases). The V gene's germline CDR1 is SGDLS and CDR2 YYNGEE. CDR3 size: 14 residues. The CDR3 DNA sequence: TGTGCCAGCAGCGTAGGTTCTAGCTCCTACGAGCAGTCCTTC. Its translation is CASSVGSSSYEQSF. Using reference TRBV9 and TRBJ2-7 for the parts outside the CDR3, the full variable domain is DSGVTQTPKHLITATGQRVTLRCSPRSGDLSVYWYQQSLDQGLQFLIQYYNGEERAKGNILERFSAQQFPDLHSELNLSSLELGDSALYFCASSVGSSSYEQSFGPGTRLTVT.

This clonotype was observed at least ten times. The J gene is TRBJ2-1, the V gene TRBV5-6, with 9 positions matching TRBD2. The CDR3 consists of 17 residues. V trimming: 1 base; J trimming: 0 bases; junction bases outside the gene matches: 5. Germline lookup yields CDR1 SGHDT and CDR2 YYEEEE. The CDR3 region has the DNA TGTGCCAGCAGCTTGTTTCTAGCGGGACCCTCCTACAATGAGCAGTTCTTC. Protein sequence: CASSLFLAGPSYNEQFF.

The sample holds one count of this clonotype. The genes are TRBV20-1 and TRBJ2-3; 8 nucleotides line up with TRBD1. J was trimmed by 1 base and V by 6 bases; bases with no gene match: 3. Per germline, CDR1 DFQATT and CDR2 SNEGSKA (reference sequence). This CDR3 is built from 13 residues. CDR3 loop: CSARTGRTDTQYF. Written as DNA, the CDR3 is TGCAGTGCCCGGACAGGGCGCACAGATACGCAGTATTTT.

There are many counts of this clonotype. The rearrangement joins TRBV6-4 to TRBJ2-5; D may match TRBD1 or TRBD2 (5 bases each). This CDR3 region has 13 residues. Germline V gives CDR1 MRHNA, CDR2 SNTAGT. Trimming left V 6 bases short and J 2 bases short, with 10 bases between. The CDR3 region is CASRGPSQETQYF. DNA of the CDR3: TGTGCCAGCAGGGGACCGAGTCAAGAGACCCAGTACTTC.

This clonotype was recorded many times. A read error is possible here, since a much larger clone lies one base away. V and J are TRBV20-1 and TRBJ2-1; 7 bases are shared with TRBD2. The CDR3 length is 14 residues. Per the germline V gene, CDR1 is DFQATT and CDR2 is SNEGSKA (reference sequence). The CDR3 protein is CSAYKREDYTEQFF. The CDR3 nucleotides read TGCAGTGCTTACAAACGGGAGGACTACACTGAGCAGTTCTTC.

This chain's CDR3 is CSARARVTNYGYTF. The CDR3, as DNA: TGCAGTGCTAGAGCTCGGGTTACTAACTATGGCTACACCTTC. This sequence joins TRBV20-1 and TRBJ1-2; D is undetermined. Trimming left V 1 base short and J 0 bases short, with 9 bases between. CDR3 length: 14 amino acids. Germline CDR1 and CDR2: DFQATT and SNEGSKA (reference sequence).

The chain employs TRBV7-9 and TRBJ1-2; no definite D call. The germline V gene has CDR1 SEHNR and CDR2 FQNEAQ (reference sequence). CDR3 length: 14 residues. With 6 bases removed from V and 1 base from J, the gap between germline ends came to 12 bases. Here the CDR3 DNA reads TGTGCCAGCAGGGACTTCTCACTTAACTATGGCTACACCTTC. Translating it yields CASRDFSLNYGYTF.

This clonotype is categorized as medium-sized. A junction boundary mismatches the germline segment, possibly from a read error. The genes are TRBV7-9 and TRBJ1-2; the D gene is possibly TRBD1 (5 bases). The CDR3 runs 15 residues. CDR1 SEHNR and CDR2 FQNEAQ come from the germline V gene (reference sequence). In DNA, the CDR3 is TGTGCCAGCAGCGACAGAAATGGGGGGGGTGGCGGCTACCCCTTC. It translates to CASSDRNGGGGGYPF.

The CDR3 sequence: CASSLSRVGELFF. The CDR3 bases are TGTGCCAGCAGTTTATCCCGGGTCGGGGAGCTGTTTTTT. V usage is TRBV27 and J usage is TRBJ2-2; the D is unclear. V was cut by 0 bases and J by 7 bases, with 6 bases left in between. This CDR3 is built from 13 residues. Germline V gene sequence: CDR1 MNHEY, CDR2 SMNVEV (reference sequence).